Presented here are 12 T cell receptor beta chains from one specimen sequenced in a study of T-cell reconstitution after alpha-beta-depleted transplantation in children. Unique molecular identifiers were incorporated when the TCRbeta library was constructed. TCRdb redid the calling of the PCR reads with MiXCR, one entry per CDR3 protein. Among around 200,000 distinct CDR3 sequences listed, 6.5% to 7.5% were seen once. Source: PBMCs from the stem cell graft donor, taken from the stem cell graft. These receptor sequences come from a human donor who donated a stem cell graft to a child with Wiskott-Aldrich syndrome.

Note on this clonotype: This may arise from a read error, as a much more abundant clone is one base away. The chain recombines TRBV13 with TRBJ2-5; D possibly corresponds to TRBD1 (6 bases). CDR1 and CDR2 (germline): PRHDT, FYEKMQ (reference sequence). The CDR3 spans 14 residues. V lost 4 bases and J lost 9, with 18 bases in between. Here the CDR3 DNA reads TGTGCCAGCAGCTCACAGGACAGTGACGGGTCCCAGTACTTC. This translates into CASSSQDSDGSQYF.

This clonotype showed up many times. The gene calls are TRBV7-9 and TRBJ1-4; TRBD1 might be the D (5 bases). Germline CDR1 SEHNR, CDR2 FQNEAQ (reference sequence). The CDR3 totals 12 residues. Trimming stripped 3 bases from V and 13 bases from J, with 12 bases between. The CDR3 loop reads CASSFMGTGLFF. The DNA for the CDR3 is TGTGCCAGCAGCTTTATGGGGACCGGACTGTTTTTT.

This chain connects TRBV4-1 to TRBJ2-2, with 10 nucleotides matching TRBD1. J gave up 7 bases and V 4 bases, and 12 bases lay outside the gene matches. CDR3 length: 17 residues. The germline V gene encodes CDR1 MGHRA and CDR2 YSYEKL. DNA of the CDR3: TGCGCCAGCAGCCTATACCCCGGGACAGGGGTCAACGGGGAGCTGTTTTTT. Its translation is CASSLYPGTGVNGELFF.

In its sample, this clonotype was seen many times. The V and J genes are TRBV20-1 and TRBJ2-3; D is uncertain. Looked up from germline, CDR1 is DFQATT and CDR2 is SNEGSKA (reference sequence). This CDR3 spans 12 amino acids. V was trimmed by 6 bases and J by 2 bases, leaving 9 bases between them. CDR3 loop: CSARVLTDTQYF. The CDR3 DNA follows: TGCAGTGCCCGGGTTCTCACAGATACGCAGTATTTT.

A note on this clonotype: Germline and junction disagree at one end, which may indicate a read error. The V call is TRBV12-3 or TRBV12-4, the J call TRBJ2-1; 9 bases fit TRBD2. This CDR3 contains 19 residues. CDR3 nucleotide sequence: TGTGCCTGCAGTCCCCTGCGCGGTCGGCATAGCGGGAGTAATGATGAGCAGTTCTTC. It is translated as CACSPLRGRHSGSNDEQFF.

The table lists this clonotype with many counts. The chain joins TRBV7-2 to TRBJ2-5; D might be TRBD1 (5 bases). CDR1 is SGHTA, CDR2 FQGNSA, per germline. The CDR3 contains 14 residues. V was shortened by 3 bases and J by 3 bases, with 11 bases between the two germline ends. This CDR3 reads CASSFGAGKETQYF. The CDR3 nucleotides read TGTGCCAGCAGCTTTGGGGCTGGTAAAGAGACCCAGTACTTC.

This clonotype was seen many times. The V call is TRBV20-1, the J call TRBJ1-4; no clear D gene. This CDR3 comprises 13 residues. Germline V CDR1 and CDR2: DFQATT, SNEGSKA (reference sequence). With 1 base removed from V and 4 bases from J, the gap between germline ends came to 7 bases. CDR3 DNA sequence: TGCAGTGCTAGAGTATCCGGTAATGAAAAACTGTTTTTT. Its protein product is CSARVSGNEKLFF.

This clonotype was observed a handful of times. DNA for the CDR3: TGTGCCAGCAGCACTCGGGAGGGGCCTTACAATGAGCAGTTCTTC. It is translated as CASSTREGPYNEQFF. The chain recombines TRBV7-8 with TRBJ2-1; 8 bases are a match to TRBD2. The junction had 7 bases not matched to a gene; V was cut back by 5 bases and J by 4 bases. Germline lookup yields CDR1 SGHVS and CDR2 FQNEAQ. This CDR3 has 15 amino acids.

This clonotype was detected many times. The CDR3 protein is CAISLSSPETQYF. The CDR3 DNA follows: TGTGCCATCAGTCTCTCTAGCCCGGAGACCCAGTACTTC. The chain combines TRBV10-3 with TRBJ2-5; D possibly corresponds to TRBD2 (5 bases). V lost 5 bases and J 5 bases, leaving 12 bases between the germline ends. CDR1 and CDR2 (germline): ENHRY, SYGVKD. The CDR3 is 13 residues long.

In this sample, this clonotype turned up a few times. V is TRBV7-9 and J is TRBJ2-3; 9 bases agree with TRBD2. The CDR3 consists of 16 residues. With V trimmed by 5 bases and J by 4 bases, 10 bases remained unmatched. CDR1 is SEHNR and CDR2 is FQNEAQ in the germline V gene (reference sequence). The CDR3 loop reads CASSPPGLAEADTQYF. In DNA form, the CDR3 reads TGTGCCAGCAGCCCTCCGGGACTAGCAGAAGCAGATACGCAGTATTTT.

This clonotype has at least ten counts. The chain employs TRBV15 and TRBJ2-3, with 9 bases identical to TRBD2. The CDR3 extends over 17 amino acids. Germline lookup yields CDR1 LNHNV and CDR2 YYDKDF (reference sequence). V lost 0 bases and J lost 5; bases outside the gene matches: 9. The CDR3 DNA is TGTGCCACCAGCAGAGATGTCGGCGGGGGGGCCCTAGATACGCAGTATTTT. Its translation: CATSRDVGGGALDTQYF.

This clonotype was seen at least ten times. The chain uses TRBV5-1 and TRBJ2-3, with a tentative D call TRBD1 (6 bases). In germline, CDR1 is SGHRS, CDR2 YFSETQ. The germline V and J ends were trimmed by 4 bases and 7 bases, with 10 bases remaining between them. This CDR3 spans 12 amino acids. CDR3 residues: CASSIGQNTQYF. The CDR3 coding sequence is TGCGCCAGCAGCATAGGACAGAATACGCAGTATTTT.